This TCR beta chain was recovered during a study of blood T cell repertoires in COVID-19. Some clones are missing from TCRdb's copy, which holds only in-frame ones; the method was immunoSEQ multiplex PCR. The sample has over 200,000 clones; about 87% are singletons. The CDR3 length is 14 residues. Trimming stripped 6 bases from V and 7 bases from J, with 15 bases between. The germline gives CDR1 LNHDA, CDR2 SQIVND (reference sequence). The V and J genes are TRBV19 and TRBJ2-2; TRBD2 might be the D (7 bases). Material for sequencing was peripheral blood. This receptor was obtained from a woman in her forties or fifties with acute or convalescent COVID-19. The CDR3 sequence: CASRKIGGDGELFF. In DNA, the CDR3 is TGTGCCAGTAGGAAGATAGGGGGGGACGGGGAGCTGTTTTTT.